The 15 T cell receptor beta chains below were found in one sample sequenced in a study of blood T cell repertoires in COVID-19. TCRdb keeps only in-frame clones here, not all; method: immunoSEQ multiplex PCR. The sample lists 180,000 or so clones, 80% to 85% occurring once. Sequencing used peripheral blood. The receptors originated from a human donor with acute or convalescent COVID-19. The donor label of this sample is uncertain.

The chain uses TRBV11-2 and TRBJ2-1; the match to TRBD2 covers 11 bases. CDR1 is SGHAT, CDR2 FQNNGV, per germline. The length of the CDR3 is 16 residues. J lost 5 bases, V lost 2 bases, and 5 bases had no gene match. This CDR3 reads CASSLRLAGGHNEQFF. CDR3 DNA: TGTGCCAGCAGCTTAAGGCTAGCGGGAGGCCACAATGAGCAGTTCTTC.

The chain couples TRBV7-2 to TRBJ2-7; 11 nucleotides match TRBD2. V shed 5 bases and J 0 bases; nucleotides not matched to a gene: 3. The CDR3 length is 15 residues. Germline V gene lookup returns CDR1 SGHTA and CDR2 FQGNSA. This CDR3 reads CASSITSGSSYEQYF. The CDR3 DNA reads TGTGCCAGCAGCATTACTAGCGGGAGCTCCTACGAGCAGTACTTC.

The chain employs TRBV6-6 and TRBJ1-1, with 8 bases identical to TRBD1. CDR3 length: 13 residues. The V gene's germline CDR1 is MNHNY and CDR2 SVGAGI (reference sequence). Unmatched junction bases numbered 3, after V lost 5 bases and J lost 4 bases. The CDR3 loop reads CASSQGALTEAFF. The CDR3 bases are TGTGCCAGCAGTCAGGGGGCTCTCACTGAAGCTTTCTTT.

The chain recombines TRBV9 with TRBJ2-1, with D maybe TRBD2 (5 bases). This CDR3 has 13 residues. Trimming stripped 0 bases from V and 6 bases from J, with 7 bases between. Looked up from germline, CDR1 is SGDLS and CDR2 is YYNGEE. CDR3 region: CASSVGGLNEQFF. The CDR3 region has the DNA TGTGCCAGCAGCGTAGGAGGGCTCAATGAGCAGTTCTTC.

This chain connects TRBV5-1 to TRBJ2-3, with 10 bases identical to TRBD1. The CDR3 loop spans 16 amino acids. CDR1 and CDR2 from the germline V gene are SGHRS and YFSETQ. Unmatched junction bases numbered 5, after V lost 0 bases and J lost 4 bases. CDR3 nucleotide sequence: TGCGCCAGCAGCTTGGCCGGGGACAGGGGTTCAGATACGCAGTATTTT. Its translation is CASSLAGDRGSDTQYF.

This clone was detected once. This chain uses TRBV7-7 with TRBJ2-1; weak D call: TRBD2 (5 bases). The V gene's germline CDR1 is SSHAT and CDR2 FNYEAQ (reference sequence). This CDR3 is 13 amino acids long. V was shortened by 1 base and J by 10 bases, with 11 bases between the two germline ends. The CDR3 loop reads CASSLDPGNEQFF. The CDR3 DNA sequence: TGTGCCAGCAGCTTAGACCCGGGGAACGAGCAGTTCTTC.

The chain joins TRBV6-5 to TRBJ2-5, with 7 positions matching TRBD2. The CDR3 is made up of 15 amino acids. J lost 4 bases, V lost 6 bases, and 11 bases had no gene match. In germline, CDR1 is MNHEY, CDR2 SVGAGI. In DNA form, the CDR3 reads TGTGCCAGCAGCTATAGCGGGTTGGGGGGAGAGACCCAGTACTTC. This translates into CASSYSGLGGETQYF.

The genes are TRBV19 and TRBJ1-3; D is ambiguous. The CDR3 has 15 amino acids. Trimming removed 3 bases at V and 0 bases at J, with 9 bases between. Germline CDR1 reads LNHDA; CDR2 reads SQIVND (reference sequence). The CDR3 loop reads CASSILGSSGNTIYF. The CDR3 DNA reads TGTGCCAGTAGTATCCTCGGTAGCTCTGGAAACACCATATATTTT.

This chain connects TRBV19 to TRBJ1-2; possibly TRBD1 for D (6 bases). This CDR3 is built from 15 residues. The germline V and J ends were trimmed by 1 base and 3 bases, with 12 bases remaining between them. Per the germline V gene, CDR1 is LNHDA and CDR2 is SQIVND (reference sequence). The CDR3 is CASSIGGGAHYGYTF. CDR3 sequence (DNA): TGTGCCAGTAGTATAGGTGGGGGCGCCCACTATGGCTACACCTTC.

This chain joins TRBV5-6 and TRBJ2-3, with 12 bases matching TRBD2. Germline V lookup: CDR1 SGHDT, CDR2 YYEEEE. The CDR3 is 14 amino acids. The V gene end was trimmed by 5 bases and the J gene end by 9 bases; junction bases not matched to a gene: 7. CDR3 loop: CASSPGLAGLTQYF. The CDR3 region has the DNA TGTGCCAGCAGTCCGGGACTAGCGGGCCTAACGCAGTATTTT.

The J gene is TRBJ2-2, the V gene TRBV7-6; 10 bases align to TRBD1. The junction had 7 bases not matched to a gene; V was cut back by 5 bases and J by 7 bases. The CDR3 is made up of 15 amino acids. Germline V gene data show CDR1 as SGHVS and CDR2 as FNYEAQ. The DNA of the CDR3 is TGTGCCAGCAGCCCCCGGACAGGGGGGAACGGGGAGCTGTTTTTT. It is translated as CASSPRTGGNGELFF. Full variable domain (outside the CDR3, taken from reference TRBV7-6 and TRBJ2-2): GAGVSQSPRYKVTKRGQDVALRCDPISGHVSLYWYRQALGQGPEFLTYFNYEAQQDKSGLPNDRFSAERPEGSISTLTIQRTEQRDSAMYRCASSPRTGGNGELFFGEGSRLTVL.

The chain is built from TRBV5-4 and TRBJ2-3; 8 bases align to TRBD1. Losses at the gene ends were 0 bases for V and 4 bases for J; bases not matched to a gene: 4. This CDR3 comprises 15 residues. From germline, CDR1 is SGHNT and CDR2 YYREEE (reference sequence). The CDR3 loop reads CASSLAGQGADTQYF. The CDR3 nucleotides are TGTGCCAGCAGCTTGGCCGGACAGGGAGCAGATACGCAGTATTTT.

The V call is TRBV29-1, the J call TRBJ1-5, with 9 bases lining up with TRBD1. J lost 6 bases, V lost 6 bases, and 6 bases had no gene match. This CDR3 region has 13 residues. Germline-derived CDR1 and CDR2 are SQVTM and ANQGSEA. Here the CDR3 reads CSVGTGSGQPQHF. The CDR3 region has the DNA TGCAGCGTAGGGACAGGGTCGGGTCAGCCCCAGCATTTT.

This clone has just a few counts. The rearrangement links TRBV5-1 to TRBJ1-3; TRBD1 matches at 8 bases. J was trimmed by 3 bases and V by 3 bases; bases with no gene match: 8. The CDR3 loop spans 16 amino acids. Germline CDR1 and CDR2: SGHRS and YFSETQ. Here the CDR3 DNA reads TGCGCCAGCAGCTCCGGACAGGGCGGCAATGGAAACACCATATATTTT. Protein sequence: CASSSGQGGNGNTIYF.

The rearrangement links TRBV5-1 to TRBJ1-4, with D perhaps TRBD1 (5 bases). Germline CDR1 SGHRS, CDR2 YFSETQ. The length of the CDR3 is 15 residues. The V gene lost 4 bases and the J gene lost 7 bases, with 17 bases spanning the gap. As DNA, the CDR3 is TGCGCCAGCAGCCCGGTAGGGGATTCGAGTGAAAAACTGTTTTTT. This sequence encodes CASSPVGDSSEKLFF.